This TCR beta chain was captured in a study of blood T cell repertoires in COVID-19. Across the study: Specimens from acute and convalescent COVID-19 originated in the United States, Italy and Spain. Nucleic acid was either cDNA or gDNA, and it came from T cells, B-cell-depleted T cells, or PBMCs.

Germline CDR1 is LGHNA and CDR2 is YNFKEQ. Trimming removed 0 bases at V and 2 bases at J, with 16 bases between. This CDR3 contains 17 residues. Under the authors' procedure: Amplification from reference gene primers served as the basis for estimated nucleated cell counts. Here immunoSEQ multiplex PCR was the method, and the copy in TCRdb shows in-frame clones only, minus some. Clone size and V and J calls were adopted from that table, with D and trimming inferred from the DNA. The sample consists of more than 200,000 clones, approximately 80% of them appearing once. This chain uses TRBV4-2 with TRBJ1-1; D remains ambiguous. Sequenced material: peripheral blood. This receptor was taken from a middle-aged man with acute or convalescent COVID-19. The CDR3 DNA follows: TGTGCCAGCAGCCAAGATTCACAGACAATTACAAACACTGAAGCTTTCTTT. Amino acids: CASSQDSQTITNTEAFF.